Below, one TCR beta chain is given with its context. Study processing details: Reference gene primer amplification gave nucleated cell count estimates. Assay used: immunoSEQ multiplex PCR; TCRdb lists only in-frame clones, some missing. The V and J calls and clone size were taken over from that table, and D and trimming were inferred from the DNA. Of 90,000 or so clones in the sample, 86% are singletons; the top ten hold about 7.2%. This entry comes from a study of blood T cell repertoires in COVID-19. Overall study: COVID-19 samples, acute and convalescent, were from the United States, Italy and Spain. T cells, B-cell-depleted T cells, or PBMCs supplied cDNA or gDNA.

The CDR3 has 16 amino acids. CDR1 and CDR2 (germline): SGHRS, YFSETQ. V lost 5 bases to trimming and J lost 5 bases; unmatched junction nucleotides: 12. This TCR was sampled from a man in his sixties with acute or convalescent COVID-19. The specimen sequenced was peripheral blood. The chain has TRBV5-1 and TRBJ2-5; TRBD2 matches at 10 bases. CDR3 amino acids: CASSQLAGVGYETQYF. In DNA, the CDR3 is TGCGCCAGCAGTCAGCTAGCGGGAGTAGGATATGAGACCCAGTACTTC.